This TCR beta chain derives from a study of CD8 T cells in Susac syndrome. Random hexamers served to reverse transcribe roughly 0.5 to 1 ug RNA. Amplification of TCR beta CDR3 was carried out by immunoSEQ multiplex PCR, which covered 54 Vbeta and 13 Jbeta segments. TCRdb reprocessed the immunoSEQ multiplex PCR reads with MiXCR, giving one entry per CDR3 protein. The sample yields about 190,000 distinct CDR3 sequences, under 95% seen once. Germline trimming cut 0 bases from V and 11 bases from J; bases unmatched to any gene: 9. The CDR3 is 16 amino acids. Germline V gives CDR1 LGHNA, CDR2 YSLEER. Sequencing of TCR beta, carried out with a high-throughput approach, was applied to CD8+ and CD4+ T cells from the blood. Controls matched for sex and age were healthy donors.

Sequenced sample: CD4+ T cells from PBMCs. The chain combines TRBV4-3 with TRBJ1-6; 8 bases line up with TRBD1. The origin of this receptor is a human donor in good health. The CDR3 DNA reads TGCGCCAGCAGCCAAGATCAGGGGGCCACCAGTCCACCCCTCCACTTT. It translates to CASSQDQGATSPPLHF.